These 11 T cell receptor beta chains came from one sample sequenced in a study of radiation and T cells in renal cell carcinoma. TCRdb keeps only in-frame clones here, not all; method: immunoSEQ multiplex PCR. The repertoire holds about 150,000 clones, with around 89% as singletons. Regarding time point: baseline pretreatment blood. Treatment noted: 15 Gy SBRT to primary tumor, nephrectomy 4 weeks later. The specimen was blood, collected from a patient whose treatment included radiotherapy and nephrectomy. Every receptor here comes from a woman aged 70 to 79 with renal cell carcinoma.

This chain connects TRBV30 to TRBJ1-6; 8 nucleotides match TRBD1. Per the germline V gene, CDR1 is GTSNPN and CDR2 is SVGIG (reference sequence). CDR3 length equals 16 residues. Trimming cost V 0 bases and J 14 bases; bases outside gene matches: 15. The CDR3: CAWSVAGGGRGITLHF. CDR3 sequence (DNA): TGTGCCTGGAGTGTTGCAGGGGGCGGCCGGGGGATCACCCTCCACTTT.

The chain links TRBV30 to TRBJ2-1; 11 bases line up with TRBD2. The V segment lost 0 bases and the J segment 3 bases; nucleotides outside the gene matches: 4. CDR3 length equals 16 residues. Germline V gives CDR1 GTSNPN, CDR2 SVGIG (reference sequence). The CDR3 is CAWSVGTSGIYNEQFF. The CDR3 coding sequence is TGTGCCTGGAGTGTGGGGACTAGCGGTATCTACAATGAGCAGTTCTTC.

The chain carries TRBV4-3 and TRBJ1-4, with D hard to call. Trimming took 0 bases from V and 7 from J, leaving 9 bases between them. Germline assignment: CDR1 LGHNA and CDR2 YSLEER. The CDR3 length is 14 residues. The CDR3 coding sequence is TGCGCCAGCAGCCAAGATCCGACGGGTGAAAAACTGTTTTTT. Its translation is CASSQDPTGEKLFF.

V gene TRBV6-1 combines with J gene TRBJ2-2, with D possibly TRBD2 on 5 matching bases. This CDR3 spans 15 amino acids. V lost 4 bases and J 4 bases, leaving 13 bases between the germline ends. The germline V gene has CDR1 MNHNS and CDR2 SASEGT. CDR3 sequence: CASSVGLGVTGELFF. Written as DNA, the CDR3 is TGTGCCAGCAGTGTCGGGCTCGGGGTCACCGGGGAGCTGTTTTTT.

The rearrangement links TRBV4-3 to TRBJ2-1; no clear D. Per germline, CDR1 LGHNA and CDR2 YSLEER. V lost 1 base and J lost 4, with 8 bases in between. The CDR3 extends over 14 amino acids. CDR3 coding DNA: TGCGCCAGCAGCCAAGGAAGGATTTACAATGAGCAGTTCTTC. This sequence encodes CASSQGRIYNEQFF.

V and J are TRBV5-4 and TRBJ2-1; TRBD1 matches at 9 bases. Germline V gene sequence: CDR1 SGHNT, CDR2 YYREEE (reference sequence). Trimming took 3 bases from V and 10 from J; bases not matched to a gene: 5. This CDR3 spans 13 amino acids. The CDR3 loop reads CASSSDRGEEQFF. The CDR3 bases are TGTGCCAGCAGCTCGGACAGGGGAGAAGAGCAGTTCTTC.

CDR3 loop: CASSYSSGGAYEQYF. DNA of the CDR3: TGCGCCAGCAGCTACTCTAGCGGGGGGGCCTACGAGCAGTACTTC. The chain joins TRBV5-1 to TRBJ2-7; TRBD2 matches at 12 bases. J gave up 2 bases and V 3 bases, and 3 bases lay outside the gene matches. The germline gives CDR1 SGHRS, CDR2 YFSETQ. This CDR3 is built from 15 residues.

This clone has a handful of counts. The chain links TRBV7-2 to TRBJ1-6; 7 bases are a match to TRBD1. The V segment lost 5 bases and the J segment 7 bases; nucleotides outside the gene matches: 5. From germline, CDR1 is SGHTA and CDR2 FQGNSA. CDR3 length: 14 amino acids. The CDR3 loop reads CASSLGQRNSPLHF. The CDR3 DNA is TGTGCCAGCAGCCTGGGACAGCGGAATTCACCCCTCCACTTT.

This clone was seen a handful of times. V is TRBV19 and J is TRBJ1-2; D is possibly TRBD1 (5 bases). Looked up from germline, CDR1 is LNHDA and CDR2 is SQIVND (reference sequence). Trimming stripped 0 bases from V and 7 bases from J, with 18 bases between. CDR3 length equals 16 residues. The CDR3 loop is CASSIDQGGTMGGYTF. CDR3 coding DNA: TGTGCCAGTAGTATAGATCAAGGCGGGACGATGGGTGGCTACACCTTC.

The chain recombines TRBV7-9 with TRBJ2-5; D tentatively reads TRBD1 or TRBD2 (6 bases each). In germline, CDR1 is SEHNR, CDR2 FQNEAQ (reference sequence). The CDR3 has 15 residues. With 1 base removed from V and 5 bases from J, the gap between germline ends came to 14 bases. The CDR3 is CASSLGGAGGETQYF. For the CDR3, the DNA is TGTGCCAGCAGCTTAGGGGGGGCAGGAGGTGAGACCCAGTACTTC.

This chain uses TRBV5-8 with TRBJ1-4; no clear D gene. This CDR3 contains 12 residues. Germline V lookup: CDR1 SGHTS, CDR2 YDEGEE. V shed 1 base and J shed 8 bases, with 6 bases lying between them. This chain's CDR3 is CASSLLGEKLFF. CDR3 bases: TGTGCCAGCAGCTTGTTGGGGGAAAAACTGTTTTTT.